These T cell receptor beta chains were read from a single sample in a study of blood T cell repertoires in COVID-19. Clones were sequenced by immunoSEQ multiplex PCR, and TCRdb holds only the in-frame ones, with some missing. The table includes 250,000 to 350,000 clones, 88% detected once. Sequenced material: PBMCs or T cells enriched from blood (not recorded which). The receptors were gathered from a woman aged 55-70 years in a cohort exposed to, infected with or recovered from COVID-19 (not recorded which). The CDR3 runs from the conserved cysteine through the conserved F or W. A D gene is named only where the DNA matches it firmly. Some rows mark clone size as missing; the rest say once, few, many or name a class of expanded clone.

>TRBJ2-3|TRBV7-3|NA|NA
CASSFGVTGVPAADTQYF
TGTGCCAGCAGCTTTGGAGTTACCGGGGTCCCAGCCGCAGATACGCAGTATTTT
>TRBJ2-6|TRBV7-6|once|TRBD1
CASSIGQVSGANVLTF
TGTGCCAGCAGCATTGGACAGGTCTCTGGGGCCAACGTCCTGACTTTC
>TRBJ2-5|TRBV4-3|NA|TRBD2
CASSQDYFGEGTQETQYF
TGCGCCAGCAGCCAAGATTATTTTGGGGAGGGGACTCAAGAGACCCAGTACTTC
>TRBJ2-5|TRBV19|NA|NA
CASSQERSMGGLQETQYF
TGTGCCAGTAGTCAAGAACGCAGTATGGGGGGACTCCAAGAGACCCAGTACTTC
>TRBJ1-3|TRBV28|NA|NA
CASSPQAGGEENTIYF
TGTGCCAGCAGTCCTCAGGCGGGAGGGGAGGAAAACACCATATATTTT
>TRBJ2-7|TRBV3-1/TRBV3-2|NA|TRBD2
CATGTSGSGAYEQYF
TGTGCCACCGGGACTAGCGGGAGTGGCGCCTACGAGCAGTACTTC
>TRBJ2-7|TRBV3-1/TRBV3-2|NA|TRBD2
CASSSAGGPPYEQYF
TGTGCCAGCAGCAGCGCGGGAGGGCCCCCCTACGAGCAGTACTTC
>TRBJ2-7|TRBV12-3/TRBV12-4|NA|TRBD1
CASSPDRVQYF
TGTGCCAGCAGTCCCGACAGGGTGCAGTACTTC
>TRBJ2-1|TRBV29-1|NA|TRBD2
CSVEDRREGPDEQFF
TGCAGCGTTGAAGATAGGCGGGAGGGCCCCGATGAGCAGTTCTTC
>TRBJ2-3|TRBV19|NA|TRBD2
CASKAETSGSSDTQYF
TGTGCCAGTAAAGCAGAGACTAGCGGGAGCTCAGATACGCAGTATTTT
>TRBJ2-1|TRBV5-1|NA|TRBD2
CASSSKIGTSGTYNEQFF
TGCGCCAGCAGCTCGAAAATTGGGACTAGCGGGACATACAATGAGCAGTTCTTC
>TRBJ2-2|TRBV5-1|NA|NA
CASSLEAGLSTGELFF
TGCGCCAGCAGCTTGGAGGCAGGGCTTAGCACCGGGGAGCTGTTTTTT
>TRBJ1-6|TRBV28|few|NA
CASSRSSYNSPLHF
TGTGCCAGCAGTCGGAGCTCCTATAATTCACCCCTCCACTTT